The subject of this entry is one T cell receptor (beta chain). Antigen unknown. The starting material, graft tissue, was processed to release intraepithelial and lamina propria lymphocytes. This sample is part of a study of graft-versus-host responses after intestinal transplantation. Looking at the study overall: All recipients were transplanted with multivisceral, liver-intestinal, or isolated intestinal grafts.

Points from the study as a whole: The highest levels of circulating GvH clones went along with early declines in HvG clones after transplant. Individuals who had graft-donor T cell macrochimerism had allografts that showed high graft-versus-host to host-versus-graft clonal ratios. GvH clonotypes were identified within recipient marrow, with a subset emerging first in ileum or blood.

The CDR3 length is 15 residues. Trimming removed 5 bases from V and 8 bases from J; junction bases left unmatched: 6. Germline values: CDR1 MNHNS, CDR2 SASEGT. This table comes from immunoSEQ multiplex PCR, and its TCRdb copy is limited to in-frame clones, with some not included. Of about 1,800 clones listed, roughly 90% were seen once; the top ten hold approximately 7%. This receptor was obtained from a human patient who received an intestinal transplant, so some T cells may come from the graft donor. The chain recombines TRBV6-1 with TRBJ1-6, with 10 bases fitting TRBD1. Sequences were derived from ileum tissue, sampled about 350 days after intestinal transplantation. CDR3 DNA sequence: TGTGCCAGCAGTACGATGACAGGGGGCGATTCACCCCTCCACTTT. This gives the protein CASSTMTGGDSPLHF.